The 31 T cell receptor beta chains below were found in one sample sequenced in a study of blood T cell repertoires in COVID-19. Produced via immunoSEQ multiplex PCR; TCRdb's table is partial and in-frame only. The data show approximately 400,000 clones, 89% seen once. Sequencing input: peripheral blood. The receptors shown here come from a man aged 40-55 years with acute or convalescent COVID-19.

The chain has TRBV4-1 and TRBJ2-3; 13 bases are a match to TRBD2. Trimming at V came to 4 bases and at J to 4 bases, leaving 5 bases not matched to a gene. CDR1 is MGHRA, CDR2 YSYEKL, per germline. This CDR3 is built from 16 residues. The CDR3 sequence is CASSPTSGRAADTQYF. The CDR3 DNA reads TGCGCCAGCAGCCCTACTAGCGGGAGGGCCGCAGATACGCAGTATTTT.

This chain connects TRBV9 to TRBJ2-2, with D possibly being TRBD2 (6 bases). The CDR3 sequence is 15 residues long. Per the germline V gene, CDR1 is SGDLS and CDR2 is YYNGEE. Trimming stripped 4 bases from V and 4 bases from J, with 14 bases between. DNA for the CDR3: TGTGCCAGCAGCCCACAACACGGGGGCACCGGGGAGCTGTTTTTT. It codes for CASSPQHGGTGELFF.

This chain uses TRBV7-6 with TRBJ2-3, with unresolved D. Per the germline V gene, CDR1 is SGHVS and CDR2 is FNYEAQ. The germline V and J ends were trimmed by 4 bases and 5 bases, with 4 bases remaining between them. This CDR3 region has 11 residues. CDR3 in DNA: TGTGCCAGCAGCTCGGTAGATACGCAGTATTTT. This sequence encodes CASSSVDTQYF.

This clone was recorded only once. The chain has TRBV7-6 and TRBJ2-1; 8 nucleotides agree with TRBD2. The CDR3 runs 15 residues. V was clipped by 5 bases and J by 4 bases; unmatched bases: 7. CDR1 SGHVS and CDR2 FNYEAQ come from the germline V gene. CDR3 in amino acids: CASSPAGGTYNEQFF. In DNA form, the CDR3 reads TGTGCCAGCAGCCCTGCGGGAGGCACATACAATGAGCAGTTCTTC.

The chain combines TRBV15 with TRBJ1-2; unclear D gene. Per the germline V gene, CDR1 is LNHNV and CDR2 is YYDKDF (reference sequence). This CDR3 has 13 amino acids. V gave up 0 bases and J gave up 8 bases, with 10 bases separating them. CDR3 nucleotides: TGTGCCACCAGCAGAGATCGAGGGTTCGGCTACACCTTC. Its translation is CATSRDRGFGYTF.

The J gene is TRBJ1-5, the V gene TRBV4-1; 10 bases map to TRBD1. V gave up 4 bases and J gave up 3 bases; unmatched junction bases: 9. Germline CDR1 and CDR2: MGHRA and YSYEKL. This CDR3 is built from 17 residues. CDR3 residues: CASSPTQTGGSNQPQHF. The CDR3 DNA reads TGCGCCAGCAGCCCAACCCAGACAGGGGGCTCCAATCAGCCCCAGCATTTT.

The CDR3: CASGHSGKVSGELFF. CDR3 DNA sequence: TGTGCCAGCGGCCATAGCGGGAAAGTTTCCGGGGAGCTGTTTTTT. The J gene is TRBJ2-2, the V gene TRBV28, with 8 bases matching TRBD2. Trimming took 8 bases from V and 6 from J; bases not matched to a gene: 11. Germline loops: CDR1 MDHEN, CDR2 SYDVKM. CDR3 length equals 15 residues.

The chain links TRBV3-1 (or the pseudogene TRBV3-2) to TRBJ2-7, with 8 bases identical to TRBD1. The V gene's germline CDR1 is LGHDT and CDR2 YNNKEL (reference sequence). CDR3 length equals 16 residues. Unmatched junction bases numbered 8, after V lost 4 bases and J lost 0 bases. CDR3 nucleotide sequence: TGTGCCAGCAGCCCGTCCCGGGACAGGTACTCCTACGAGCAGTACTTC. It encodes CASSPSRDRYSYEQYF.

The rearrangement links TRBV6-5 to TRBJ1-5, with D perhaps TRBD1 (5 bases). The CDR3 contains 11 residues. V was shortened by 6 bases and J by 7 bases, with 7 bases between the two germline ends. Looked up from germline, CDR1 is MNHEY and CDR2 is SVGAGI. CDR3 sequence reads: CASRGGQPQHF. The CDR3 coding sequence is TGTGCCAGCAGGGGGGGGCAGCCCCAGCATTTT.

J is TRBJ1-4 and V is TRBV6-6; 8 positions agree with TRBD1. Trimming removed 5 bases from V and 0 bases from J; junction bases left unmatched: 5. This CDR3 has 16 residues. In germline, CDR1 is MNHNY, CDR2 SVGAGI (reference sequence). CDR3 loop: CASSRGQAPTNEKLFF. For the CDR3, the DNA is TGTGCCAGCAGTAGGGGACAGGCTCCAACTAATGAAAAACTGTTTTTT.

V and J are TRBV11-3 and TRBJ2-1; maybe TRBD2 (5 bases). The CDR3 runs 16 residues. From germline, CDR1 is SGHNT and CDR2 YENEEA. V was shortened by 5 bases and J by 6 bases, with 20 bases between the two germline ends. CDR3: CASSARYSGWGNEQFF. The DNA of the CDR3 is TGTGCCAGCAGCGCCAGGTACTCGGGGTGGGGCAATGAGCAGTTCTTC. The whole variable domain, remainder taken from reference TRBV11-3 and TRBJ2-1, is EAGVVQSPRYKIIEKKQPVAFWCNPISGHNTLYWYLQNLGQGPELLIRYENEEAVDDSQLPKDRFSAERLKGVDSTLKIQPAELGDSAVYLCASSARYSGWGNEQFFGPGTRLTVL.

The rearrangement links TRBV30 to TRBJ2-7; 11 positions match TRBD2. The germline V gene encodes CDR1 GTSNPN and CDR2 SVGIG (reference sequence). J was trimmed by 4 bases and V by 4 bases; bases with no gene match: 6. The CDR3 loop spans 14 amino acids. CDR3 sequence (DNA): TGTGCCTGGACCGAGGGACTAGCGGCTTACGAGCAGTACTTC. Protein product: CAWTEGLAAYEQYF.

The chain has TRBV2 and TRBJ2-7; D might be TRBD2 (5 bases). Germline CDR1 reads SNHLY; CDR2 reads FYNNEI. The V gene lost 6 bases and the J gene lost 7 bases, with 19 bases spanning the gap. This CDR3 contains 14 residues. CDR3 amino acids: CASRADGEGREQYF. In DNA, the CDR3 is TGTGCCAGCAGGGCGGACGGGGAAGGCCGGGAGCAGTACTTC.

The V call is TRBV7-6, the J call TRBJ2-2, with TRBD2 identical over 12 bases. This CDR3 region has 16 residues. The trim removed 1 base at V and 4 bases at J, leaving 1 base unmatched. CDR1 is SGHVS and CDR2 is FNYEAQ in the germline V gene. In nucleotides, the CDR3 is TGTGCCAGCAGCTTAGGACTAGCGGGGGCCACCGGGGAGCTGTTTTTT. Encoded protein: CASSLGLAGATGELFF.

This sequence joins TRBV11-2 and TRBJ2-7, with 10 nucleotides matching TRBD2. The CDR3 is made up of 15 amino acids. V lost 3 bases, J lost 3 bases, and 5 bases stayed unmatched. CDR1 is SGHAT, CDR2 FQNNGV, per germline. The CDR3 region has the DNA TGTGCCAGCAGCTTGGTGCCTAGCGGGAGCTACGAGCAGTACTTC. It is translated as CASSLVPSGSYEQYF.

The CDR3 reads CASSFRQEGNQPQHF. The CDR3 DNA reads as TGTGCCAGCAGTTTTAGACAGGAGGGCAATCAGCCCCAGCATTTT. The chain employs TRBV28 and TRBJ1-5, with TRBD1 as a possible D gene (6 bases). Germline loops: CDR1 MDHEN, CDR2 SYDVKM. CDR3 length: 15 amino acids. The V and J ends lost 3 bases and 2 bases respectively, with 11 bases between them. The whole variable domain, remainder taken from reference TRBV28 and TRBJ1-5, is DVKVTQSSRYLVKRTGEKVFLECVQDMDHENMFWYRQDPGLGLRLIYFSYDVKMKEKGDIPEGYSVSREKKERFSLILESASTNQTSMYLCASSFRQEGNQPQHFGDGTRLSIL.

This clone has just a few counts. This rearrangement joins TRBV4-3 to TRBJ2-7; 10 bases line up with TRBD1. V shed 3 bases and J 2 bases; nucleotides not matched to a gene: 4. This CDR3 has 15 residues. CDR1 LGHNA and CDR2 YSLEER come from the germline V gene. The CDR3 nucleotides read TGCGCCAGCAGCCAGGCCGGGACAGGGGCCTACGAGCAGTACTTC. This sequence encodes CASSQAGTGAYEQYF.

This clone was observed once. This rearrangement joins TRBV7-2 to TRBJ2-5, with 10 bases fitting TRBD2. V lost 1 base, J lost 7 bases, and 6 bases stayed unmatched. The CDR3 is 15 amino acids. In germline, CDR1 is SGHTA, CDR2 FQGNSA. This CDR3 reads CASSLGLAGAGTQYF. The CDR3 DNA reads as TGTGCCAGCAGCTTAGGCCTAGCGGGGGCAGGGACCCAGTACTTC.

The chain has TRBV6-1 and TRBJ1-4; D is unresolved. This CDR3 spans 17 amino acids. The ends were cut back, 0 bases at V and 0 bases at J, with 11 bases in the middle. In germline, CDR1 is MNHNS, CDR2 SASEGT. The CDR3 region is CASSEARRVATNEKLFF. The DNA of the CDR3 is TGTGCCAGCAGTGAAGCGCGGAGGGTGGCAACTAATGAAAAACTGTTTTTT.

The V gene is TRBV15, the J gene TRBJ1-5; D possibly corresponds to TRBD1 (6 bases). V dropped 0 bases and J dropped 7 bases, with 13 bases sitting between them. There are 15 residues in the CDR3. Per germline, CDR1 LNHNV and CDR2 YYDKDF (reference sequence). The DNA of the CDR3 is TGTGCCACCAGCAGAGATAGGGGGAGGGAGCAGCCCCAGCATTTT. Amino acids: CATSRDRGREQPQHF.

The chain links TRBV5-4 to TRBJ2-3; TRBD2 matches 10 bases. Trimming cost V 0 bases and J 10 bases; bases outside gene matches: 11. The CDR3 sequence is 16 residues long. In germline, CDR1 is SGHNT, CDR2 YYREEE (reference sequence). As DNA, the CDR3 is TGTGCCAGCAGCTTGGATGGACTAGCGGTCGAAGGAGCGCAGTATTTT. It is translated as CASSLDGLAVEGAQYF.

The chain joins TRBV19 to TRBJ2-7; D is possibly TRBD2 (5 bases). Germline V gene lookup returns CDR1 LNHDA and CDR2 SQIVND (reference sequence). The CDR3 covers 13 residues. Trimming took 9 bases from V and 9 from J, leaving 21 bases between them. DNA of the CDR3: TGTGCCAGCCGCGGGCCTCCGGGGTCGGTGCAGTACTTC. Translation: CASRGPPGSVQYF.

This clone was counted once. The genes are TRBV4-3 and TRBJ1-1; no reliable D call. This CDR3 region has 16 residues. Germline assignment: CDR1 LGHNA and CDR2 YSLEER. Trimming removed 0 bases from V and 0 bases from J, with 11 bases in between. CDR3 amino acids: CASSQDPNRLNTEAFF. The CDR3 DNA sequence: TGCGCCAGCAGCCAAGATCCGAACAGACTGAACACTGAAGCTTTCTTT.

The CDR3 sequence: CASSPTGGSEAFF. The CDR3 nucleotides are TGTGCCAGCAGCCCTACAGGGGGATCTGAAGCTTTCTTT. The chain combines TRBV7-8 with TRBJ1-1; TRBD1 matches 8 bases. The germline CDR1 and CDR2 sequences are SGHVS and FQNEAQ. With V trimmed by 5 bases and J by 6 bases, 5 bases remained unmatched. The CDR3 covers 13 residues.

The V and J genes are TRBV10-3 and TRBJ2-2; 15 nucleotides align to TRBD2. The CDR3 length is 23 residues. Germline V CDR1 and CDR2: ENHRY, SYGVKD. Trimming took 4 bases from V and 0 from J; bases not matched to a gene: 18. The CDR3 loop is CAISVSGTSGGTRERSNTGELFF. CDR3 bases: TGTGCCATCAGTGTTTCCGGGACTAGCGGGGGGACCAGAGAAAGATCGAACACCGGGGAGCTGTTTTTT.

The rearrangement joins TRBV2 to TRBJ1-1; D call uncertain. The germline V and J ends were trimmed by 6 bases and 1 base, with 6 bases remaining between them. This CDR3 has 12 residues. CDR1 SNHLY and CDR2 FYNNEI come from the germline V gene. Here the CDR3 DNA reads TGTGCCAGCAGATACAGGAACACTGAAGCTTTCTTT. Residues: CASRYRNTEAFF.

This chain uses TRBV28 with TRBJ1-2; possible D gene TRBD1, 6 bases. The V end lost 5 bases, the J end lost 6 bases, and 22 bases lay between the germline ends. The V gene's germline CDR1 is MDHEN and CDR2 SYDVKM. The CDR3 contains 16 residues. The CDR3 DNA reads TGTGCCAGCAGTCTTAACCCTCCGGGACACGGAAATGGCTACACCTTC. This translates into CASSLNPPGHGNGYTF.

V and J are TRBV6-5 and TRBJ1-4; a possible D gene is TRBD1 (5 bases). In germline, CDR1 is MNHEY, CDR2 SVGAGI. The CDR3 extends over 13 amino acids. V shed 8 bases and J shed 6 bases, with 13 bases lying between them. Here the CDR3 reads CASLAWGDEKLFF. The CDR3 DNA follows: TGTGCCAGCCTTGCGTGGGGGGATGAAAAACTGTTTTTT.

The chain is built from TRBV27 and TRBJ2-1; no firm D call. The ends were cut back, 3 bases at V and 7 bases at J, with 13 bases in the middle. The CDR3 totals 14 residues. Germline V gene lookup returns CDR1 MNHEY and CDR2 SMNVEV (reference sequence). The CDR3 reads CASSFFGRQNEQFF. The CDR3 DNA is TGTGCCAGCAGTTTTTTCGGTCGACAAAATGAGCAGTTCTTC.

The count of this clone is one. CDR3 nucleotides: TGTGCCAGCACTCGAGCGGGAGGGACGGATGAGCAGTTCTTC. Protein sequence: CASTRAGGTDEQFF. The chain employs TRBV7-9 and TRBJ2-1; TRBD2 aligns across 10 bases. V shed 7 bases and J 8 bases; nucleotides not matched to a gene: 8. Germline CDR1 SEHNR, CDR2 FQNEAQ (reference sequence). The CDR3 length is 14 residues.

The CDR3 here is CASSPRGNEAFF. The CDR3 coding sequence is TGCGCCAGCAGCCCCCGGGGAAATGAAGCTTTCTTT. The chain is built from TRBV5-1 and TRBJ1-1; no clear D gene. This CDR3 contains 12 residues. Trimming left V 4 bases short and J 7 bases short, with 11 bases between. Germline V gene data show CDR1 as SGHRS and CDR2 as YFSETQ. Together with reference TRBV5-1 and TRBJ1-1, the CDR3 gives the full variable domain: KAGVTQTPRYLIKTRGQQVTLSCSPISGHRSVSWYQQTPGQGLQFLFEYFSETQRNKGNFPGRFSGRQFSNSRSEMNVSTLELGDSALYLCASSPRGNEAFFGQGTRLTVV.